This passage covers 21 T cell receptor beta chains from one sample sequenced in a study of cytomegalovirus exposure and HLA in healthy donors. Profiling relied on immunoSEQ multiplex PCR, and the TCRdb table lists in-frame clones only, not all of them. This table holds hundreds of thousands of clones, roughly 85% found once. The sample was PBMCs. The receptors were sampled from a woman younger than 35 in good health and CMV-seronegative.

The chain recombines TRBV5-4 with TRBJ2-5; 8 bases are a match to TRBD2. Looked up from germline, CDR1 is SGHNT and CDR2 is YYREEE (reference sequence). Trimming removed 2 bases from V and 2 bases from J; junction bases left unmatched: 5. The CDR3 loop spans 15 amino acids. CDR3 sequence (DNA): TGTGCCAGCAGCTTCGGACTAGCTGATCAAGAGACCCAGTACTTC. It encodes CASSFGLADQETQYF.

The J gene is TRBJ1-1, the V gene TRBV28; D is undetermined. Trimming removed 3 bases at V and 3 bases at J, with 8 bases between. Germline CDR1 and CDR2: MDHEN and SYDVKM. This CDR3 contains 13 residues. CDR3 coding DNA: TGTGCCAGCAGTTTTCTCTTCTACACTGAAGCTTTCTTT. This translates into CASSFLFYTEAFF.

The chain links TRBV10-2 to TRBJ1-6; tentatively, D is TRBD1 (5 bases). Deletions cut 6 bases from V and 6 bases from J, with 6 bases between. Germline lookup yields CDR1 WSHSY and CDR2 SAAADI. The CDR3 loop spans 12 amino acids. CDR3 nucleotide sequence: TGCGCCAGCAGGGGGCGTAATTCACCCCTCCACTTT. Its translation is CASRGRNSPLHF.

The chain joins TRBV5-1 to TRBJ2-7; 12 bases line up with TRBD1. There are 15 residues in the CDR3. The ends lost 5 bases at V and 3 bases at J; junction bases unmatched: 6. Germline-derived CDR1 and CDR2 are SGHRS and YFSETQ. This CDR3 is CASRPGTGGNYEQYF. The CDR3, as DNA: TGCGCCAGCAGGCCCGGGACAGGGGGCAACTACGAGCAGTACTTC.

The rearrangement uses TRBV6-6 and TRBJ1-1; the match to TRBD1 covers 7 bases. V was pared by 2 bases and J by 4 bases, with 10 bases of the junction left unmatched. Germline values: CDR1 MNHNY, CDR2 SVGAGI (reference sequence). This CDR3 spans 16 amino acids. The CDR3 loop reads CASSYVQTGLGTEAFF. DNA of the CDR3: TGTGCCAGCAGTTACGTGCAGACAGGGCTCGGCACTGAAGCTTTCTTT.

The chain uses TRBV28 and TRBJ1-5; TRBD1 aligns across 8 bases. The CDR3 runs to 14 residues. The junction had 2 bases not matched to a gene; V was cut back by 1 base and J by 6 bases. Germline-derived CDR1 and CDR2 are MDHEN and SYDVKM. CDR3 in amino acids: CASSLSGGGQPQHF. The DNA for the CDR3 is TGTGCCAGCAGTTTATCAGGGGGCGGTCAGCCCCAGCATTTT.

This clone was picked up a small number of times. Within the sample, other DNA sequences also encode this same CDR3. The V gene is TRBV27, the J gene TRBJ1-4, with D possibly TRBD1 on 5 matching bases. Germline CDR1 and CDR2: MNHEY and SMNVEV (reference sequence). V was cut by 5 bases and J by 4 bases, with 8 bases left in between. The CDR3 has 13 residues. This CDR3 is CASSPDSNEKLFF. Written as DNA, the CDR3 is TGTGCCAGCAGTCCTGACAGTAATGAAAAACTGTTTTTT.

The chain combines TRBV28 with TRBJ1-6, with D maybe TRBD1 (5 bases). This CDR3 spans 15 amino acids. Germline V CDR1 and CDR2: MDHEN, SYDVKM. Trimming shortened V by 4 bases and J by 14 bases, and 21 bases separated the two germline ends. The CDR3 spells CASSSLDGGSGSLHF. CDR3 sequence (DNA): TGTGCCAGCAGTTCTTTGGACGGGGGGAGTGGATCCCTCCACTTT.

The CDR3 DNA reads TGTGCCAGCAGCGTAGGTCAGACTACGGACTCTGAAGCTTTCTTT. Protein: CASSVGQTTDSEAFF. The chain has TRBV9 and TRBJ1-1; D not resolved. Trimming took off 0 bases at V and 6 bases at J, with 15 bases between the two ends. Germline V gives CDR1 SGDLS, CDR2 YYNGEE. The CDR3 consists of 15 residues.

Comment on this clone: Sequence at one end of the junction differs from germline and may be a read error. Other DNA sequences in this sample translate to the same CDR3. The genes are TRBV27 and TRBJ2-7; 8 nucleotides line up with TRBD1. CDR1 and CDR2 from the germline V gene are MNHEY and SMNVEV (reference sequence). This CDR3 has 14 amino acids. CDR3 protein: CASSPKGQGYEQYF. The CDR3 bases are TGTGCCAGCAGTCCTAAAGGACAGGGCTACGAACAGTACTTC.

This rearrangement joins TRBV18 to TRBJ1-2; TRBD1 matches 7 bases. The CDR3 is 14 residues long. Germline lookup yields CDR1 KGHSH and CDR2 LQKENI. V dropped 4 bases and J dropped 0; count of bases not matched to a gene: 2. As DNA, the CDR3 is TGTGCCAGCTCACTGGGACAGACTAACTATGGCTACACCTTC. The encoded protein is CASSLGQTNYGYTF.

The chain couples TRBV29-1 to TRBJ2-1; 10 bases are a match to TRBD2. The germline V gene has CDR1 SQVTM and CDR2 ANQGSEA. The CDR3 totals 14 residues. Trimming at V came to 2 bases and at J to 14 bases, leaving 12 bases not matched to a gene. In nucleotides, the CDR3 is TGCAGCGTTGAACTAGCGGGAGAGAGGCGCGGAGAGTTCTTC. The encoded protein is CSVELAGERRGEFF.

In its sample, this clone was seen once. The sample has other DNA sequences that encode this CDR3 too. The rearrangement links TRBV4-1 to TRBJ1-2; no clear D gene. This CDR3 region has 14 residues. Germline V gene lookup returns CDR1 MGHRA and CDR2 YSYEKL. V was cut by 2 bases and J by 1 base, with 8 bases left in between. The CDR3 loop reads CASSQRTGNYGYTF. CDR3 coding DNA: TGCGCCAGCAGCCAAAGAACCGGTAACTATGGCTACACCTTC.

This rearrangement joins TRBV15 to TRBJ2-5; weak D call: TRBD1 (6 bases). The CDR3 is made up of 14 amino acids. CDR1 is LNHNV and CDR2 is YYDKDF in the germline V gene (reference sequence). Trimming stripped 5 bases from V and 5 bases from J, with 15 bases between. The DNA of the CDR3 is TGTGCCACCAGCGGAACAGGGTTGGGGGAGACCCAGTACTTC. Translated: CATSGTGLGETQYF.

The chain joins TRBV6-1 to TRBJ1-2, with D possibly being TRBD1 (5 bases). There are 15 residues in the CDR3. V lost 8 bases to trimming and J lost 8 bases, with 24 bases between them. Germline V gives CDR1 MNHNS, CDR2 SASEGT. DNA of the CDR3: TGTGCCAGCGCGGGGACCAGTGGGATTCTATGGGGCTACACCTTC. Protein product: CASAGTSGILWGYTF.

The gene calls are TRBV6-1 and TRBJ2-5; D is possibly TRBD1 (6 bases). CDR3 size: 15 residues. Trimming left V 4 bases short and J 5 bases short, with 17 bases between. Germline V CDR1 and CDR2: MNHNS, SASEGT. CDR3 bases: TGTGCCAGCAGTGTAGGGCAGGGGCTCGGGGAGACCCAGTACTTC. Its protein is CASSVGQGLGETQYF.

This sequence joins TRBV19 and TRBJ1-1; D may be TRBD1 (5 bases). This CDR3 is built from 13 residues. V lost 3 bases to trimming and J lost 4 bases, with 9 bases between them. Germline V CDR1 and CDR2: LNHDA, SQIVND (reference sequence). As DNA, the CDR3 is TGTGCCAGTAGTATCAGCAGGGTCACTGAAGCTTTCTTT. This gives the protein CASSISRVTEAFF.

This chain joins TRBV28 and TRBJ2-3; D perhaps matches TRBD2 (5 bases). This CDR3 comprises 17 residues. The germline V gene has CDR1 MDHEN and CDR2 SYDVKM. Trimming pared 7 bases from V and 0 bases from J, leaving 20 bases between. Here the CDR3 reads CASKGYSWTGSTDTQYF. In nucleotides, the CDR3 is TGTGCCAGCAAAGGCTACAGCTGGACGGGAAGCACAGATACGCAGTATTTT.

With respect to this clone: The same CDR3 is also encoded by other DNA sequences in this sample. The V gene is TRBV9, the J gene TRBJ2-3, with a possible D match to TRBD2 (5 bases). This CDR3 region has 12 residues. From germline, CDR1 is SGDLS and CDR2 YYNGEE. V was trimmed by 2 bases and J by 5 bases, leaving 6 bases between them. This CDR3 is CASSVAGDTQYF. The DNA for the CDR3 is TGTGCCAGCAGCGTCGCGGGAGATACGCAGTATTTT.

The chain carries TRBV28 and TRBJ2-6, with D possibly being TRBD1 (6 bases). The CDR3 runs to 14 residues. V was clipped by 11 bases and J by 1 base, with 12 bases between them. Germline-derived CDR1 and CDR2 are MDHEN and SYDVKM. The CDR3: CAAKGGSGANVLTF. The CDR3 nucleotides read TGTGCCGCCAAAGGGGGATCTGGGGCCAACGTCCTGACTTTC.

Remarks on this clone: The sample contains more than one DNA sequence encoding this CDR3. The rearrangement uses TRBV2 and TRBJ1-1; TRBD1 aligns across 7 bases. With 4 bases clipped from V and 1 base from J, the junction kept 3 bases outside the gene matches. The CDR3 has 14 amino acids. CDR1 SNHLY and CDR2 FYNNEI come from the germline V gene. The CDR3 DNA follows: TGTGCCAGCAGTGGACAGGGTAAGAACACTGAAGCTTTCTTT. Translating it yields CASSGQGKNTEAFF.